One and the same sample provided the 13 T cell receptor beta chains below, sequenced in a study of blood T cell repertoires in COVID-19. Assay used: immunoSEQ multiplex PCR; TCRdb lists only in-frame clones, some missing. The profile shows more than 50,000 clones, approximately 85% of them singletons. The sequenced sample was peripheral blood. The receptors were sampled from a human donor in a cohort sampled during active COVID-19.

CDR3 DNA: TGTGCCAGCGGTGACGGGATGGTGACAGATACGCAGTATTTT. It codes for CASGDGMVTDTQYF. The genes are TRBV7-3 and TRBJ2-3; a possible D gene is TRBD2 (5 bases). The CDR3 length is 14 residues. V was shortened by 8 bases and J by 3 bases, with 15 bases between the two germline ends. CDR1 SGHTA and CDR2 FQGTGA come from the germline V gene.

This clone has just one count. The chain uses TRBV7-8 and TRBJ1-4; 7 positions match TRBD1. The CDR3 covers 15 residues. Germline CDR1 is SGHVS and CDR2 is FQNEAQ. Losses at the gene ends were 5 bases for V and 8 bases for J; bases not matched to a gene: 11. The CDR3 is CASSKRQGLEEKLFF. In DNA form, the CDR3 reads TGTGCCAGCAGCAAAAGACAGGGCTTAGAGGAAAAACTGTTTTTT.

This clone was detected once. J is TRBJ1-1 and V is TRBV11-2, with D hard to call. The V end was cut by 3 bases, the J end by 1 base, with 6 bases between. This CDR3 is built from 13 residues. Germline V gene sequence: CDR1 SGHAT, CDR2 FQNNGV. CDR3 sequence reads: CASSFPGNTEAFF. In DNA form, the CDR3 reads TGTGCCAGCAGCTTTCCAGGGAACACTGAAGCTTTCTTT.

The chain carries TRBV3-1 (or the pseudogene TRBV3-2) and TRBJ1-1, with 7 bases aligning to TRBD1. The ends lost 1 base at V and 10 bases at J; junction bases unmatched: 12. Germline V gene lookup returns CDR1 LGHDT and CDR2 YNNKEL (reference sequence). CDR3 size: 15 residues. This chain's CDR3 is CASSQGLEGAGGAFF. CDR3 in DNA: TGTGCCAGCAGCCAAGGTTTGGAGGGGGCCGGCGGAGCTTTCTTT.

The CDR3: CATSPTAQGYDEQFF. Here the CDR3 DNA reads TGTGCCACCAGCCCCACCGCACAGGGGTACGATGAGCAGTTCTTC. The rearrangement joins TRBV15 to TRBJ2-1; TRBD1 matches at 7 bases. Germline V gives CDR1 LNHNV, CDR2 YYDKDF (reference sequence). The CDR3 totals 15 residues. V was clipped by 5 bases and J by 8 bases; unmatched bases: 12.

V gene TRBV4-2 combines with J gene TRBJ1-5; 9 bases fit TRBD1. The ends lost 4 bases at V and 5 bases at J; junction bases unmatched: 3. The CDR3 is 14 amino acids. The germline V gene has CDR1 LGHNA and CDR2 YNFKEQ. CDR3: CASSLDRGDQPQHF. In DNA form, the CDR3 reads TGTGCCAGCAGCCTAGACAGGGGGGATCAGCCCCAGCATTTT.

The chain carries TRBV27 and TRBJ2-3; 8 nucleotides align to TRBD1. Germline V gene data show CDR1 as MNHEY and CDR2 as SMNVEV (reference sequence). The CDR3 has 17 amino acids. V lost 5 bases, J lost 3 bases, and 13 bases stayed unmatched. Here the CDR3 DNA reads TGTGCCAGCAGTCCGACCCGGGGCAGGGGGCTAACAGATACGCAGTATTTT. Its protein is CASSPTRGRGLTDTQYF.

V gene TRBV5-8 combines with J gene TRBJ2-2; tentative D call: TRBD1 (6 bases). CDR3 length equals 12 residues. Looked up from germline, CDR1 is SGHTS and CDR2 is YDEGEE. V gave up 7 bases and J gave up 8 bases, with 12 bases separating them. CDR3 sequence reads: CASPGVSGELFF. In nucleotides, the CDR3 is TGTGCCAGCCCAGGGGTTTCGGGGGAGCTGTTTTTT. The whole variable domain, filled in from reference TRBV5-8 and TRBJ2-2, reads EAGVTQSPTHLIKTRGQQATLRCSPISGHTSVYWYQQALGLGLQFLLWYDEGEERNRGNFPPRFSGRQFPNYSSELNVNALELEDSALYLCASPGVSGELFFGEGSRLTVL.

This clone showed up just once. The V and J genes are TRBV29-1 and TRBJ2-1; TRBD1 is a possible D gene (6 bases). CDR1 SQVTM and CDR2 ANQGSEA come from the germline V gene. Trimming removed 4 bases from V and 4 bases from J, with 20 bases in between. CDR3 length: 16 amino acids. The CDR3 spells CSVAESQGPLYNEQFF. CDR3 sequence (DNA): TGCAGCGTTGCAGAGAGTCAGGGGCCCCTTTACAATGAGCAGTTCTTC.

The chain links TRBV19 to TRBJ2-3, with TRBD1 matching over 9 bases. There are 16 residues in the CDR3. Germline lookup yields CDR1 LNHDA and CDR2 SQIVND (reference sequence). The V segment lost 2 bases and the J segment 6 bases; nucleotides outside the gene matches: 9. The CDR3 DNA reads TGTGCCAGTAGTATAAGGGACAGGGTCTCCGGGGATACGCAGTATTTT. Protein sequence: CASSIRDRVSGDTQYF.

The chain combines TRBV13 with TRBJ1-1; a weak D match, TRBD1 (6 bases). Germline V gene sequence: CDR1 PRHDT, CDR2 FYEKMQ (reference sequence). This CDR3 is built from 18 residues. V lost 0 bases and J 0 bases, leaving 17 bases between the germline ends. This CDR3 reads CASSLGPTGEFMNTEAFF. CDR3 coding DNA: TGTGCCAGCAGCTTAGGGCCGACAGGAGAGTTTATGAACACTGAAGCTTTCTTT.

The chain uses TRBV15 and TRBJ2-3; D gene ambiguous. The length of the CDR3 is 16 residues. V lost 0 bases and J lost 2, with 12 bases in between. Germline V gene sequence: CDR1 LNHNV, CDR2 YYDKDF (reference sequence). The CDR3 loop is CATSRDSLLSTDTQYF. The DNA for the CDR3 is TGTGCCACCAGCAGAGATTCCCTATTATCCACAGATACGCAGTATTTT. Full variable domain (remainder filled in from reference TRBV15 and TRBJ2-3): DAMVIQNPRYQVTQFGKPVTLSCSQTLNHNVMYWYQQKSSQAPKLLFHYYDKDFNNEADTPDNFQSRRPNTSFCFLDIRSPGLGDTAMYLCATSRDSLLSTDTQYFGPGTRLTVL.

The chain couples TRBV14 to TRBJ2-1; TRBD1 aligns across 9 bases. The CDR3 is made up of 16 amino acids. Germline CDR1 is SGHDN and CDR2 is FVKESK. Losses at the gene ends were 4 bases for V and 2 bases for J; bases not matched to a gene: 6. CDR3 loop: CASSRWTGETYNEQFF. The CDR3 coding sequence is TGTGCCAGCAGCCGGTGGACAGGGGAAACCTACAATGAGCAGTTCTTC.